One and the same sample provided the 26 T cell receptor beta chains below, sequenced in a study of cytomegalovirus exposure and HLA in healthy donors. The PCR employed 60 Vbeta primers together with 13 Jbeta primers. Repertoires were generated with immunoSEQ multiplex PCR, while TCRdb's copy carries only in-frame clones and drops some. The table has about 180,000 clones, around four fifths seen once. The sequenced sample was PBMCs. The receptor source for this set is a woman aged 30 to 39 in good health and CMV-seronegative.

The V and J genes are TRBV30 and TRBJ2-3; D perhaps matches TRBD2 (5 bases). Per germline, CDR1 GTSNPN and CDR2 SVGIG (reference sequence). V was cut by 1 base and J by 3 bases, with 5 bases left in between. This CDR3 spans 12 amino acids. The CDR3 bases are TGTGCCTGGAGTGCGGGGACAGATACGCAGTATTTT. Translating gives CAWSAGTDTQYF.

This chain joins TRBV5-8 and TRBJ1-1; D not resolved. The CDR3 length is 15 residues. Germline assignment: CDR1 SGHTS and CDR2 YDEGEE. Trimming stripped 4 bases from V and 0 bases from J, with 13 bases between. CDR3 bases: TGTGCCAGCAGCATAAACAGAGTCATGAACACTGAAGCTTTCTTT. Its protein is CASSINRVMNTEAFF.

Only one count was recorded for this clone. The V gene is TRBV2, the J gene TRBJ1-4; D remains unclear. V lost 8 bases, J lost 8 bases, and 12 bases lay in between. Germline V lookup: CDR1 SNHLY, CDR2 FYNNEI. This CDR3 spans 12 amino acids. CDR3 nucleotide sequence: TGTGCCAGCGTTCGGGAAGGCGAAAAACTGTTTTTT. This sequence encodes CASVREGEKLFF.

V usage is TRBV7-2 and J usage is TRBJ1-6; D not certain. The CDR3 consists of 15 residues. V lost 5 bases, J lost 3 bases, and 11 bases lay in between. The germline V gene encodes CDR1 SGHTA and CDR2 FQGNSA. The CDR3 DNA sequence: TGTGCCAGCAGCCCACAGAGAGACTATAATTCACCCCTCCACTTT. Protein sequence: CASSPQRDYNSPLHF.

CDR3 residues: CAWSVLEQYF. CDR3 nucleotide sequence: TGTGCCTGGAGTGTACTCGAGCAGTACTTC. The V gene is TRBV30, the J gene TRBJ2-7; D is ambiguous. Germline CDR1 is GTSNPN and CDR2 is SVGIG (reference sequence). The CDR3 has 10 residues. Deletions cut 0 bases from V and 6 bases from J, with 3 bases between.

The chain employs TRBV19 and TRBJ2-1; D possibly corresponds to TRBD1 (5 bases). The germline V gene has CDR1 LNHDA and CDR2 SQIVND (reference sequence). With 5 bases removed from V and 0 bases from J, the gap between germline ends came to 11 bases. This CDR3 has 15 residues. The chain's CDR3 is CASSVQESSYNEQFF. The CDR3 DNA follows: TGTGCCAGTAGTGTACAGGAAAGCTCCTACAATGAGCAGTTCTTC.

This clone came up a few times. The chain uses TRBV7-3 and TRBJ1-1; 8 bases agree with TRBD1. The CDR3 sequence is 18 residues long. CDR1 and CDR2 (germline): SGHTA, FQGTGA. The V gene end was trimmed by 0 bases and the J gene end by 0 bases; junction bases not matched to a gene: 9. CDR3 region: CASSLTKSTGALNTEAFF. In DNA form, the CDR3 reads TGTGCCAGCAGCTTAACGAAATCGACAGGGGCCTTGAACACTGAAGCTTTCTTT. Variable domain in full (rest from reference TRBV7-3 and TRBJ1-1): GAGVSQTPSNKVTEKGKYVELRCDPISGHTALYWYRQSLGQGPEFLIYFQGTGAADDSGLPNDRFFAVRPEGSVSTLKIQRTERGDSAVYLCASSLTKSTGALNTEAFFGQGTRLTVV.

V and J are TRBV18 and TRBJ2-7; the D gene is possibly TRBD1 (5 bases). V lost 3 bases and J lost 2, with 17 bases in between. Germline V gene lookup returns CDR1 KGHSH and CDR2 LQKENI. CDR3 length: 16 residues. This CDR3 is CASSPVGMQGPYEQYF. As DNA, the CDR3 is TGTGCCAGCTCACCGGTAGGTATGCAGGGCCCCTACGAGCAGTACTTC.

The chain is built from TRBV6-5 and TRBJ1-1, with D unresolved. Germline-derived CDR1 and CDR2 are MNHEY and SVGAGI. Trimming shortened V by 2 bases and J by 8 bases, and 9 bases separated the two germline ends. The CDR3 is made up of 12 amino acids. Here the CDR3 DNA reads TGTGCCAGCAGTTACGTGGGAGGAGAAGCTTTCTTT. Protein: CASSYVGGEAFF.

The chain carries TRBV27 and TRBJ1-1; D gene unclear. Germline lookup yields CDR1 MNHEY and CDR2 SMNVEV (reference sequence). V was pared by 6 bases and J by 1 base, with 24 bases between. The CDR3 covers 18 residues. In nucleotides, the CDR3 is TGTGCCAGCAGCCGCAACACCCTTTTGACCCGGGGGAACACTGAAGCTTTCTTT. Translation: CASSRNTLLTRGNTEAFF.

For this clone: The sample holds other DNA sequences that translate to the same CDR3. V gene TRBV4-3 combines with J gene TRBJ2-7; no definite D call. Trimming left V 0 bases short and J 4 bases short, with 7 bases between. The germline V gene has CDR1 LGHNA and CDR2 YSLEER. CDR3 length equals 13 residues. In nucleotides, the CDR3 is TGCGCCAGCAGCCAAGACTTGAGGTACGAGCAGTACTTC. This encodes CASSQDLRYEQYF.

This clone appeared a single time. CDR3 sequence: CASSQSRGGPANTQYF. The CDR3 region has the DNA TGCGCCAGCAGCCAATCCCGGGGGGGGCCTGCAAATACGCAGTATTTT. This chain uses TRBV4-3 with TRBJ2-3, with TRBD2 identical over 8 bases. J gave up 7 bases and V 2 bases, and 11 bases lay outside the gene matches. This CDR3 has 16 amino acids. Looked up from germline, CDR1 is LGHNA and CDR2 is YSLEER.

V is TRBV5-1 and J is TRBJ2-7, with TRBD1 matching over 9 bases. Germline lookup yields CDR1 SGHRS and CDR2 YFSETQ. This CDR3 spans 16 amino acids. V lost 5 bases, J lost 4 bases, and 13 bases stayed unmatched. CDR3 DNA sequence: TGCGCCAGCAGGACTGGCGGGACAGGGACCGTATACGAGCAGTACTTC. This gives the protein CASRTGGTGTVYEQYF.

The table lists this clone with a few counts. This sequence joins TRBV2 and TRBJ1-2; D is perhaps TRBD1 (6 bases). Trimming left V 8 bases short and J 9 bases short, with 16 bases between. The CDR3 has 12 amino acids. Per the germline V gene, CDR1 is SNHLY and CDR2 is FYNNEI. The CDR3 DNA sequence: TGTGCCAGCGAGGGGGGGCAGAGGAGCTACACCTTC. This sequence encodes CASEGGQRSYTF.

The chain carries TRBV2 and TRBJ2-7, with 7 bases that match TRBD1. V lost 6 bases and J lost 2; bases outside the gene matches: 7. Germline CDR1 reads SNHLY; CDR2 reads FYNNEI. The CDR3 is 14 residues long. This CDR3 reads CASSVRGQTYEQYF. The CDR3 DNA follows: TGTGCCAGCAGCGTTAGGGGACAGACCTACGAGCAGTACTTC.

The rearrangement joins TRBV9 to TRBJ2-3, with TRBD1 as a possible D gene (6 bases). CDR1 and CDR2 from the germline V gene are SGDLS and YYNGEE. Trimming removed 5 bases at V and 2 bases at J, with 18 bases between. This CDR3 has 16 residues. The CDR3 region has the DNA TGTGCCAGCAGTCCAAGAAACCAGGGGTCCACAGATACGCAGTATTTT. It yields the protein CASSPRNQGSTDTQYF.

This clone was picked up one time. V gene TRBV30 combines with J gene TRBJ1-2; perhaps TRBD1 as D (5 bases). There are 12 residues in the CDR3. Germline assignment: CDR1 GTSNPN and CDR2 SVGIG (reference sequence). V was shortened by 5 bases and J by 5 bases, with 12 bases between the two germline ends. The CDR3 DNA follows: TGTGCCTGGCGAGGGAGGGGTTATGGCTACACCTTC. This translates into CAWRGRGYGYTF.

The chain carries TRBV27 and TRBJ2-7; 8 bases fit TRBD1. Germline CDR1 and CDR2: MNHEY and SMNVEV (reference sequence). V lost 3 bases, J lost 6 bases, and 19 bases stayed unmatched. The length of the CDR3 is 18 residues. The CDR3 region is CASSFITPTGVGTGEQYF. Here the CDR3 DNA reads TGTGCCAGCAGTTTTATAACCCCGACAGGGGTGGGAACGGGCGAGCAGTACTTC.

The chain uses TRBV5-1 and TRBJ2-2, with D tentatively TRBD2 (5 bases). This CDR3 comprises 15 residues. V lost 4 bases, J lost 2 bases, and 12 bases lay in between. Germline CDR1 is SGHRS and CDR2 is YFSETQ. CDR3 sequence reads: CASSKGAINTGELFF. Written as DNA, the CDR3 is TGCGCCAGCAGCAAGGGAGCTATAAACACCGGGGAGCTGTTTTTT.

The chain couples TRBV4-1 to TRBJ2-5; D is unclear. The CDR3 spans 15 residues. V was trimmed by 3 bases and J by 4 bases, leaving 15 bases between them. Looked up from germline, CDR1 is MGHRA and CDR2 is YSYEKL. Written as DNA, the CDR3 is TGCGCCAGCAGCCATGGCGGCCGCACACGAGAGACCCAGTACTTC. Amino acids: CASSHGGRTRETQYF.

V usage is TRBV5-1 and J usage is TRBJ2-3; possibly TRBD2 for D (5 bases). This CDR3 contains 16 residues. The ends were cut back, 4 bases at V and 3 bases at J, with 18 bases in the middle. Germline V gene data show CDR1 as SGHRS and CDR2 as YFSETQ. CDR3 sequence: CASSTPTGFSTDTQYF. The CDR3 DNA sequence: TGCGCCAGCAGCACACCTACGGGATTTAGTACAGATACGCAGTATTTT.

This chain connects TRBV6-5 to TRBJ1-1, with 8 nucleotides matching TRBD1. Germline values: CDR1 MNHEY, CDR2 SVGAGI. V shed 10 bases and J 5 bases; nucleotides not matched to a gene: 3. This CDR3 has 11 amino acids. CDR3 residues: CATWTGTEAFF. In DNA, the CDR3 is TGTGCCACCTGGACAGGGACTGAAGCTTTCTTT.

This clone was recorded only once. The chain links TRBV18 to TRBJ1-1; TRBD1 matches at 9 bases. Germline CDR1 reads KGHSH; CDR2 reads LQKENI. The V segment lost 3 bases and the J segment 7 bases; nucleotides outside the gene matches: 9. The CDR3 is 15 residues long. CDR3 coding DNA: TGTGCCAGCTCACCGCGGGACAGGGTGGTCGGTGAAGCTTTCTTT. This encodes CASSPRDRVVGEAFF.

This clone was picked up one time. The chain couples TRBV6-1 to TRBJ2-5, with 7 bases aligning to TRBD1. The J call is doubtful: the DNA matches TRBJ2-7 better. Germline-derived CDR1 and CDR2 are MNHNS and SASEGT. The CDR3 runs 15 residues. CDR3 bases: TGTGCCAGCAGTGAAATGGGACAGTCCTTCTACGAGCAGTACTTC. It is translated as CASSEMGQSFYEQYF.

This clone was detected a few times. The same CDR3 can be traced to other DNA sequences in this sample. The chain recombines TRBV5-1 with TRBJ2-5, with D tentatively TRBD1 (5 bases). From germline, CDR1 is SGHRS and CDR2 YFSETQ. The CDR3 extends over 16 amino acids. V lost 0 bases and J 1 base, leaving 13 bases between the germline ends. The CDR3 sequence: CASSLGVGQGQETQYF. In DNA form, the CDR3 reads TGCGCCAGCAGCTTGGGGGTCGGGCAGGGCCAAGAGACCCAGTACTTC.

V and J are TRBV2 and TRBJ1-5; 8 bases match TRBD1. Germline CDR1 and CDR2: SNHLY and FYNNEI. With 5 bases clipped from V and 1 base from J, the junction kept 16 bases outside the gene matches. The CDR3 consists of 19 residues. CDR3 DNA: TGTGCCAGCAGTTATAAGAGGGCAGGGGGCTGGCTAAGCAATCAGCCCCAGCATTTT. Its translation: CASSYKRAGGWLSNQPQHF.